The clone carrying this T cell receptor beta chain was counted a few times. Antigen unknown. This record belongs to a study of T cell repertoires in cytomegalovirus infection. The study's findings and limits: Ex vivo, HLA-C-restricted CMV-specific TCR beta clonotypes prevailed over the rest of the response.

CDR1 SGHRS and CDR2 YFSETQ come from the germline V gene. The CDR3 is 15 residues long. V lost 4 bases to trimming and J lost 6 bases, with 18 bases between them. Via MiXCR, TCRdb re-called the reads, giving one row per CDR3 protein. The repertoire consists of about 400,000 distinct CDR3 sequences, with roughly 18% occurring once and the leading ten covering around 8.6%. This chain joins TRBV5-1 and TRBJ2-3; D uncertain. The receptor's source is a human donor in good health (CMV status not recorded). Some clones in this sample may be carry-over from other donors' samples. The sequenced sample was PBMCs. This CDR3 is CASSLGGQRGDTQYF. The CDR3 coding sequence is TGCGCCAGCAGCCTAGGCGGCCAGAGAGGCGATACGCAGTATTTT.